Presented here are 16 T cell receptor beta chains from one specimen sequenced in a study of shared clonotypes between healthy human individuals (dated by TCRdb to 2020 to 2021). Library creation used the immunoSEQ multiplex PCR assay. This immuneACCESS table, as held by TCRdb, lists in-frame sequences with V and J called but not all clones. Of the missing ones, under half trace to an unresolved V gene in checked studies; the others have no known cause. Counted in this sample were 500,000 or so clones; approximately 95% of them appeared once. The ten top clones hold 0.064% of the sample. The specimen was naive CD4+ T cells sorted from blood. The sample's cell subset or site label, decoded: CD45RA+ positively selected. Receptor source: a woman aged 25 to 39 in good health.

The genes are TRBV9 and TRBJ1-3; D ambiguous. The V end was cut by 4 bases, the J end by 0 bases, with 14 bases between. Looked up from germline, CDR1 is SGDLS and CDR2 is YYNGEE. The CDR3 extends over 16 amino acids. The CDR3 DNA follows: TGTGCCAGCAGCACTTACCCACAGCTCTCTGGAAACACCATATATTTT. This translates into CASSTYPQLSGNTIYF.

This chain's CDR3 is CASSVGQGNTEAFF. The CDR3 DNA is TGTGCCAGCAGCGTAGGACAGGGGAACACTGAAGCTTTCTTT. The rearrangement joins TRBV9 to TRBJ1-1; 7 bases are shared with TRBD1. V dropped 0 bases and J dropped 1; count of bases not matched to a gene: 0. This CDR3 comprises 14 residues. CDR1 is SGDLS and CDR2 is YYNGEE in the germline V gene.

The chain recombines TRBV28 with TRBJ1-5; a weak D match, TRBD1 (5 bases). Trimming cost V 6 bases and J 4 bases, with 16 bases left between them. Germline-derived CDR1 and CDR2 are MDHEN and SYDVKM. The CDR3 is made up of 15 amino acids. Here the CDR3 reads CASSLPGPRNQPQHF. CDR3 DNA: TGTGCCAGCAGCTTACCGGGGCCCAGGAATCAGCCCCAGCATTTT.

The chain recombines TRBV28 with TRBJ2-7; D might be TRBD1 (5 bases). The CDR3 has 14 amino acids. Germline V gene data show CDR1 as MDHEN and CDR2 as SYDVKM. The V end was cut by 5 bases, the J end by 0 bases, with 11 bases between. The CDR3 sequence: CASSVQGFSYEQYF. Here the CDR3 DNA reads TGTGCCAGCAGTGTTCAGGGTTTCTCCTACGAGCAGTACTTC.

The gene calls are TRBV5-1 and TRBJ1-1, with D possibly TRBD1 on 5 matching bases. CDR1 is SGHRS, CDR2 YFSETQ, per germline. The CDR3 has 14 amino acids. Trimming shortened V by 0 bases and J by 6 bases, and 12 bases separated the two germline ends. CDR3 in amino acids: CASSLAGGAPEAFF. CDR3 DNA sequence: TGCGCCAGCAGCTTGGCCGGAGGGGCACCTGAAGCTTTCTTT.

The V and J genes are TRBV25-1 and TRBJ1-4; D gene unclear. The CDR3 spans 13 residues. Germline CDR1 MGHDK, CDR2 SYGVNS. Trimming left V 8 bases short and J 0 bases short, with 7 bases between. The CDR3 sequence is CASYSSTNEKLFF. In nucleotides, the CDR3 is TGTGCCAGCTACAGTTCAACTAATGAAAAACTGTTTTTT.

V gene TRBV27 combines with J gene TRBJ1-5, with TRBD1 identical over 9 bases. The CDR3 runs 14 residues. CDR1 is MNHEY and CDR2 is SMNVEV in the germline V gene (reference sequence). V trimming: 6 bases; J trimming: 7 bases; junction bases outside the gene matches: 7. The CDR3 sequence is CASSRTGAGQPQHF. The CDR3 DNA follows: TGTGCCAGCAGCCGGACAGGGGCTGGCCAGCCCCAGCATTTT.

V is TRBV28 and J is TRBJ1-2, with D maybe TRBD1 (5 bases). The CDR3 extends over 21 amino acids. V lost 4 bases, J lost 4 bases, and 34 bases lay in between. Germline V gene lookup returns CDR1 MDHEN and CDR2 SYDVKM. CDR3 in DNA: TGTGCCAGCAGTTCCGGTACACCGTGGGAAAGGACTTTGATCGGGGGCTATGGCTACACCTTC. As protein: CASSSGTPWERTLIGGYGYTF.

This chain connects TRBV2 to TRBJ2-7; possible D gene TRBD1, 5 bases. With 3 bases removed from V and 3 bases from J, the gap between germline ends came to 21 bases. This CDR3 is built from 17 residues. Germline V gene lookup returns CDR1 SNHLY and CDR2 FYNNEI. CDR3 sequence: CASSDLRGLVILYEQYF. The CDR3 DNA is TGTGCCAGCAGTGATCTAAGGGGCTTAGTGATACTCTACGAGCAGTACTTC.

The chain links TRBV20-1 to TRBJ2-2; D remains unclear. The CDR3 is 11 amino acids. Trimming left V 6 bases short and J 6 bases short, with 8 bases between. Per germline, CDR1 DFQATT and CDR2 SNEGSKA (reference sequence). The DNA for the CDR3 is TGCAGTGCCAGAAGGGCCGGGGAGCTGTTTTTT. It is translated as CSARRAGELFF.

The CDR3 here is CASSLAGRRDTQYF. For the CDR3, the DNA is TGTGCCAGCAGCTTAGCGGGTCGGAGAGATACGCAGTATTTT. The V call is TRBV7-9, the J call TRBJ2-3; D is unclear. The CDR3 runs 14 residues. V lost 0 bases and J 5 bases, leaving 9 bases between the germline ends. Looked up from germline, CDR1 is SEHNR and CDR2 is FQNEAQ (reference sequence).

The chain employs TRBV29-1 and TRBJ1-1; D gene unclear. Germline V gene lookup returns CDR1 SQVTM and CDR2 ANQGSEA. Trimming took off 7 bases at V and 0 bases at J, with 12 bases between the two ends. The CDR3 contains 13 residues. In DNA form, the CDR3 reads TGCAGCGCCCGGGAGCATATGAACACTGAAGCTTTCTTT. Translated: CSAREHMNTEAFF. The variable domain in full, completed from reference TRBV29-1 and TRBJ1-1, reads SAVISQKPSRDICQRGTSLTIQCQVDSQVTMMFWYRQQPGQSLTLIATANQGSEATYESGFVIDKFPISRPNLTFSTLTVSNMSPEDSSIYLCSAREHMNTEAFFGQGTRLTVV.

The CDR3 is CASSYRAGTGANNSPLHF. For the CDR3, the DNA is TGTGCCAGCAGTTATAGGGCCGGGACAGGAGCCAATAATTCACCCCTCCACTTT. This chain links TRBV27 with TRBJ1-6, with 8 bases fitting TRBD1. The CDR3 is 18 amino acids. Germline values: CDR1 MNHEY, CDR2 SMNVEV (reference sequence). The V gene end was trimmed by 4 bases and the J gene end by 5 bases; junction bases not matched to a gene: 13.

This clone was counted once. The chain links TRBV7-9 to TRBJ2-4, with TRBD1 as a possible D gene (5 bases). The CDR3 runs 14 residues. The V and J ends lost 3 bases and 2 bases respectively, with 8 bases between them. Per the germline V gene, CDR1 is SEHNR and CDR2 is FQNEAQ (reference sequence). The CDR3: CASSLSGSKNIQYF. The CDR3 region has the DNA TGTGCCAGCAGCTTGTCAGGGTCCAAAAACATTCAGTACTTC.

The rearrangement uses TRBV28 and TRBJ1-5, with no clear D. V gave up 5 bases and J gave up 3 bases, with 5 bases separating them. Germline V gives CDR1 MDHEN, CDR2 SYDVKM. CDR3 length: 12 residues. The CDR3 region has the DNA TGTGCCAGCAGTATCCTCAATCAGCCCCAGCATTTT. Protein product: CASSILNQPQHF.

The chain carries TRBV15 and TRBJ1-1, with D unresolved. V lost 0 bases and J lost 7, with 6 bases in between. The CDR3 loop spans 12 amino acids. The germline V gene encodes CDR1 LNHNV and CDR2 YYDKDF (reference sequence). The CDR3, as DNA: TGTGCCACCAGCAGAGAGGGCGTTGAAGCTTTCTTT. Its protein product is CATSREGVEAFF.